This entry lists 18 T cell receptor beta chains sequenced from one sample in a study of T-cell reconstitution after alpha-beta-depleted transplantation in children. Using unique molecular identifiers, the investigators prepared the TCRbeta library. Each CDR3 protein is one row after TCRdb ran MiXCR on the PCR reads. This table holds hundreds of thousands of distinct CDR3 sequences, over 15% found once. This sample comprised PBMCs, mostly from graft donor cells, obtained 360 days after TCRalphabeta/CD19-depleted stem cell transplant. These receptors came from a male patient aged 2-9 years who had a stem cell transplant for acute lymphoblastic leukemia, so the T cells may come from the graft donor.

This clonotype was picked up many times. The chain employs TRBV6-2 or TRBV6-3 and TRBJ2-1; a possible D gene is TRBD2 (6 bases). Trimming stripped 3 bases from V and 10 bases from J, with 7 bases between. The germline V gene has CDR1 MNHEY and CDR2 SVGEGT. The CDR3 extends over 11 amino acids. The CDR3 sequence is CASSYGGEQFF. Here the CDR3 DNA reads TGTGCCAGCAGTTATGGGGGGGAGCAGTTCTTC.

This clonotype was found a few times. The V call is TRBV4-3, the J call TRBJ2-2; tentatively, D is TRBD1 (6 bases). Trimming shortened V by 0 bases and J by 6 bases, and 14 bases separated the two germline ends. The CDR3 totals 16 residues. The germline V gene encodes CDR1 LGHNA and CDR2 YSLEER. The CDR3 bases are TGCGCCAGCAGCCAAGATGACGGGACATTCGCCGGGGAGCTGTTTTTT. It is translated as CASSQDDGTFAGELFF.

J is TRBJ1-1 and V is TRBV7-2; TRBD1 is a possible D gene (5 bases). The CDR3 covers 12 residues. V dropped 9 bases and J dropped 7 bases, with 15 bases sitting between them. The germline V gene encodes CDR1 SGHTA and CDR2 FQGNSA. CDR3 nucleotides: TGTGCCAGTGGACAAGTGACGGGTGAAGCTTTCTTT. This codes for CASGQVTGEAFF.

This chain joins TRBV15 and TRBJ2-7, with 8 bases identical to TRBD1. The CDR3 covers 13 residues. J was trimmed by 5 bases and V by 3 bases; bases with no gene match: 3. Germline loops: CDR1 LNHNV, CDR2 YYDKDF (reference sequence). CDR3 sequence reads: CATSRDRADEQYF. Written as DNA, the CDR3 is TGTGCCACCAGCAGGGACAGGGCCGACGAGCAGTACTTC.

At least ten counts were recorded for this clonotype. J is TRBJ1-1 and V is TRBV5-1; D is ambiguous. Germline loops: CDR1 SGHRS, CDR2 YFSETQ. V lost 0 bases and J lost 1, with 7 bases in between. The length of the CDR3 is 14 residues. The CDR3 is CASSLGSPNTEAFF. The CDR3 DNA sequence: TGCGCCAGCAGCTTGGGCAGCCCGAACACTGAAGCTTTCTTT.

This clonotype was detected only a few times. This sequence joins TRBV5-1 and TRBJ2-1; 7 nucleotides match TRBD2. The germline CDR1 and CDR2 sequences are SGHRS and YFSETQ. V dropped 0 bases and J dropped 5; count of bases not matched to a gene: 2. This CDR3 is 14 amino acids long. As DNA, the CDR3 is TGCGCCAGCAGCTTGGGCCGGGGGGACAATGAGCAGTTCTTC. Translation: CASSLGRGDNEQFF.

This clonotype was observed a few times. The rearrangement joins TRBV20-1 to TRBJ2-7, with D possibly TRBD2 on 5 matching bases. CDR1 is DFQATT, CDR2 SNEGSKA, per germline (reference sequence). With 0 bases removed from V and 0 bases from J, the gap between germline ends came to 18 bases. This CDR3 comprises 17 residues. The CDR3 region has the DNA TGCAGTGCTAGAGATCAAAGATTTAAGCGGTTCTCCTACGAGCAGTACTTC. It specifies CSARDQRFKRFSYEQYF.

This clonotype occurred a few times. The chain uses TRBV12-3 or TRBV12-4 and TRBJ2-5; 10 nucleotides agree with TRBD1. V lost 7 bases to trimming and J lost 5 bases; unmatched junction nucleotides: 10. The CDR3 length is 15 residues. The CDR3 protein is CASTYWDRGLETQYF. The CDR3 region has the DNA TGTGCCAGCACCTACTGGGACAGGGGATTGGAGACCCAGTACTTC.

CDR3: CASSRTGQQETQYF. CDR3 bases: TGTGCCAGCTCACGGACCGGACAGCAAGAGACCCAGTACTTC. The rearrangement uses TRBV18 and TRBJ2-5; TRBD1 might be the D (6 bases). Germline CDR1 is KGHSH and CDR2 is LQKENI. V was trimmed by 4 bases and J by 2 bases, leaving 11 bases between them. CDR3 size: 14 residues. Complete variable domain (other parts from reference TRBV18 and TRBJ2-5): NAGVMQNPRHLVRRRGQEARLRCSPMKGHSHVYWYRQLPEEGLKFMVYLQKENIIDESGMPKERFSAEFPKEGPSILRIQQVVRGDSAAYFCASSRTGQQETQYFGPGTRLLVL.

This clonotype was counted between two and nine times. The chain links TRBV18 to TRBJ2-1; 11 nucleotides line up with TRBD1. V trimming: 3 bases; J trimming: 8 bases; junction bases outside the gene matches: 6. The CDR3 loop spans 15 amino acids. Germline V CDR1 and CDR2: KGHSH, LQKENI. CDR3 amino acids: CASSPRDRGAHEQFF. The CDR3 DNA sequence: TGTGCCAGCTCACCTCGGGACAGGGGGGCCCATGAGCAGTTCTTC. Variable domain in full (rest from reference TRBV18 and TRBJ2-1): NAGVMQNPRHLVRRRGQEARLRCSPMKGHSHVYWYRQLPEEGLKFMVYLQKENIIDESGMPKERFSAEFPKEGPSILRIQQVVRGDSAAYFCASSPRDRGAHEQFFGPGTRLTVL.

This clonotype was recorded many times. CDR3 in amino acids: CASSLQGGNYEQYF. The CDR3 nucleotides are TGTGCCAGCAGTCTACAGGGAGGGAACTACGAGCAGTACTTC. The rearrangement joins TRBV27 to TRBJ2-7; tentative D call: TRBD2 (7 bases). The CDR3 loop spans 14 amino acids. Between the trimmed V and J ends, which lost 5 bases and 3 bases, there was a span of 14 bases. Germline V gene data show CDR1 as MNHEY and CDR2 as SMNVEV (reference sequence).

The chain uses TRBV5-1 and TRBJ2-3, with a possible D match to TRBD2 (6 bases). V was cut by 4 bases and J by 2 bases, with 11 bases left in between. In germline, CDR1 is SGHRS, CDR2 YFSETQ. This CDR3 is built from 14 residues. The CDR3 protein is CASSPGGTTDTQYF. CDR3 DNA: TGCGCCAGCAGCCCAGGCGGGACCACAGATACGCAGTATTTT. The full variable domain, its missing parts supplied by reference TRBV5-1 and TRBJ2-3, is KAGVTQTPRYLIKTRGQQVTLSCSPISGHRSVSWYQQTPGQGLQFLFEYFSETQRNKGNFPGRFSGRQFSNSRSEMNVSTLELGDSALYLCASSPGGTTDTQYFGPGTRLTVL.

CDR3 protein: CASSEGGTSSYEQYF. CDR3 nucleotide sequence: TGTGCCAGCAGCGAAGGAGGGACCAGCTCCTACGAGCAGTACTTC. This rearrangement joins TRBV5-5 to TRBJ2-7, with D perhaps matching TRBD2 (6 bases). V was pared by 4 bases and J by 0 bases, with 14 bases between. Germline loops: CDR1 SGHKS, CDR2 YYEKEE (reference sequence). CDR3 length: 15 amino acids.

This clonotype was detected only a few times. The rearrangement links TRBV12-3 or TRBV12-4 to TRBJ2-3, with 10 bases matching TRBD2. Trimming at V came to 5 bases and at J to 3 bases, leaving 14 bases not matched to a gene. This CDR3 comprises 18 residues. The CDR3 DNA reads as TGTGCCAGCAGTCAAATAGCGGGGGGTCCCTTGGGGACAGATACGCAGTATTTT. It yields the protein CASSQIAGGPLGTDTQYF.

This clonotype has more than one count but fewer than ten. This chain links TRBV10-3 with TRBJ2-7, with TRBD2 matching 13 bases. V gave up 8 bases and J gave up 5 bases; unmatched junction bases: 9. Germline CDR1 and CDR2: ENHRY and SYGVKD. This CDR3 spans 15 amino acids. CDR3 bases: TGTGCCATCGGGACTAGCGGGGCCCTGGGTCACGAGCAGTACTTC. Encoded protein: CAIGTSGALGHEQYF.

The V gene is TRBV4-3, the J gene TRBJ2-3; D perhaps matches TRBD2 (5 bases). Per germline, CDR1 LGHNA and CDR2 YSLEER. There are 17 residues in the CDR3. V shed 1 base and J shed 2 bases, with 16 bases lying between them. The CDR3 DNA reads TGCGCCAGCAGCCAAGGCCGGACTTACCTCGTCACAGATACGCAGTATTTT. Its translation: CASSQGRTYLVTDTQYF.

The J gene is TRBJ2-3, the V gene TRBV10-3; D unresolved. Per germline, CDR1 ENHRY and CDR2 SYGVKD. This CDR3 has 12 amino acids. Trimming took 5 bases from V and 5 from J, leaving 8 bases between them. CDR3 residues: CAISPAGDTQYF. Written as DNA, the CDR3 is TGTGCCATCAGTCCCGCTGGAGATACGCAGTATTTT.

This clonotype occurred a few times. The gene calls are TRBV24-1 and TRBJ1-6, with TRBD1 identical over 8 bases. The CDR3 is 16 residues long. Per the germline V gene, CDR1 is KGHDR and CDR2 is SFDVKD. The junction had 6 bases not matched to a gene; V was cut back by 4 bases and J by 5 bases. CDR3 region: CATSDWDRTDNSPLHF. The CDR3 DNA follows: TGTGCCACCAGTGACTGGGACAGGACAGATAATTCACCCCTCCACTTT.